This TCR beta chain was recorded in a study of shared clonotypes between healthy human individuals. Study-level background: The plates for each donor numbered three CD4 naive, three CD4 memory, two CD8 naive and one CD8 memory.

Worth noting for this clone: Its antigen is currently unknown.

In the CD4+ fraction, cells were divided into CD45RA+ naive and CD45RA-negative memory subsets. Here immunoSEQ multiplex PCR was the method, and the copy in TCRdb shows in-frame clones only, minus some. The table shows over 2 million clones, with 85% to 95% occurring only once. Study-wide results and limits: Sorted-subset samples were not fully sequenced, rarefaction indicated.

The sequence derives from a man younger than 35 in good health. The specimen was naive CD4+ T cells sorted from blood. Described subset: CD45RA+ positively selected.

The CDR3 DNA reads as TGTGCCAGCAGCGTTAGACGGATTCAGGCGGAGACCCAGTACTTC. Encoded protein: CASSVRRIQAETQYF. V usage is TRBV5-6 and J usage is TRBJ2-5; D is unclear. This CDR3 contains 15 residues. CDR1 is SGHDT and CDR2 is YYEEEE in the germline V gene. The V end was cut by 4 bases, the J end by 5 bases, with 18 bases between.